There are many counts of the clone carrying this T cell receptor beta chain. These data belong to a study of Graves' ophthalmopathy and Graves' hyperthyroidism. The CDR3 consists of 14 residues. CDR1 and CDR2 from the germline V gene are MNHNS and SASEGT. The germline V and J ends were trimmed by 6 bases and 9 bases, with 18 bases remaining between them. Amplified material comprised TCR beta CDR3 regions derived from RNA transcripts. Following a first-round RT-PCR that used HTBI primers, a second-round multiplex PCR was carried out. Using its own MiXCR run on the multiplex PCR reads, TCRdb lists one record per CDR3 protein. The repertoire holds about 25,000 distinct CDR3 sequences, with about 50% as singletons.

Sequencing input: peripheral blood. This clonotype was sampled from an adult woman with stable Graves' hyperthyroidism. The chain carries TRBV6-1 and TRBJ1-5; D possibly corresponds to TRBD1 (5 bases). This chain's CDR3 is CASREGTAPGPQHF. The CDR3, as DNA: TGTGCCAGCAGGGAGGGGACTGCACCGGGGCCCCAGCATTTT.